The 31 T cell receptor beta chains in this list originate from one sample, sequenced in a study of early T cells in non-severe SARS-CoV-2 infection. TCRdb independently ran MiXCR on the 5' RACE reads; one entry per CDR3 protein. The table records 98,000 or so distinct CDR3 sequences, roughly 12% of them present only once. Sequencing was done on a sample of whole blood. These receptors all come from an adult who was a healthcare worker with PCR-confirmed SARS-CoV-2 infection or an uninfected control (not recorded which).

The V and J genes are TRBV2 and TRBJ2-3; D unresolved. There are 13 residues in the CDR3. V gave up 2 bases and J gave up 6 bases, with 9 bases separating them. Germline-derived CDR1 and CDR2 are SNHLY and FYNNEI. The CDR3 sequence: CASSESRADTQYF. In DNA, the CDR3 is TGTGCCAGCAGTGAATCGAGAGCCGATACGCAGTATTTT.

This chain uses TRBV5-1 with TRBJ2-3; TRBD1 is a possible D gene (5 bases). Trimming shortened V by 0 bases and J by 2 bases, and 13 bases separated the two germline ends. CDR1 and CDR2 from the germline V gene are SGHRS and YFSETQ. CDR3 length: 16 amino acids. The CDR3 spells CASSLATGRATDTQYF. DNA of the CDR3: TGCGCCAGCAGCTTGGCCACGGGCAGGGCCACAGATACGCAGTATTTT. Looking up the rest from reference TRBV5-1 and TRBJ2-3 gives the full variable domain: KAGVTQTPRYLIKTRGQQVTLSCSPISGHRSVSWYQQTPGQGLQFLFEYFSETQRNKGNFPGRFSGRQFSNSRSEMNVSTLELGDSALYLCASSLATGRATDTQYFGPGTRLTVL.

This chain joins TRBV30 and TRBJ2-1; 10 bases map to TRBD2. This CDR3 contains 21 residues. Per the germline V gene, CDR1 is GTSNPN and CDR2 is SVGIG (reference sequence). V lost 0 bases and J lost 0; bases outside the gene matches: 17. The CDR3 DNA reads TGTGCCTGGAGTGTAAGCTCCGGGGTAGCGGGAGGCCGCGGCTCCTACAATGAGCAGTTCTTC. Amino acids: CAWSVSSGVAGGRGSYNEQFF.

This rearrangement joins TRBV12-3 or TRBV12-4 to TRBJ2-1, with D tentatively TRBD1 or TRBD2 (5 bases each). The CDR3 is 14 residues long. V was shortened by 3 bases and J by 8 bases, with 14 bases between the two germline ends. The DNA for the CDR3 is TGTGCCAGCAGTTTGGGGGATTCGGGCGATGAGCAGTTCTTC. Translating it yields CASSLGDSGDEQFF.

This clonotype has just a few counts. Here the CDR3 reads CASSAVGGDHYGYTF. The DNA for the CDR3 is TGTGCCAGCAGTGCGGTTGGAGGGGATCACTATGGCTACACCTTC. V gene TRBV2 combines with J gene TRBJ1-2; maybe TRBD1 (5 bases). Per the germline V gene, CDR1 is SNHLY and CDR2 is FYNNEI. V lost 4 bases and J lost 3, with 15 bases in between. This CDR3 spans 15 amino acids.

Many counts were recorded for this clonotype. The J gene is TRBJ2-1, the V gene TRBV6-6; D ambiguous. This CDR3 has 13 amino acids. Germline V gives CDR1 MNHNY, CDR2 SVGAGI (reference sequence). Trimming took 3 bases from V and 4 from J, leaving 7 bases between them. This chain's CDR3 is CASSYSQYNEQFF. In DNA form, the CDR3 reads TGTGCCAGCAGTTATTCACAGTACAATGAGCAGTTCTTC.

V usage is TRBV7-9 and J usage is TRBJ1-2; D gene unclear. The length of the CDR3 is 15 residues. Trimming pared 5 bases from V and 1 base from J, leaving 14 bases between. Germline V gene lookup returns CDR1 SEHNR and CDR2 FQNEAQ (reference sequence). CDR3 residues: CASSVIGPHNYGYTF. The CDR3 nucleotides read TGTGCCAGCAGCGTTATAGGTCCACATAACTATGGCTACACCTTC. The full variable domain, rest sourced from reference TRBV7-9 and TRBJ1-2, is DTGVSQNPRHKITKRGQNVTFRCDPISEHNRLYWYRQTLGQGPEFLTYFQNEAQLEKSRLLSDRFSAERPKGSFSTLEIQRTEQGDSAMYLCASSVIGPHNYGYTFGSGTRLTVV.

CDR3 residues: CASSLEGGSQPQHF. The CDR3 nucleotides are TGTGCCAGCAGCTTAGAGGGGGGCAGTCAGCCCCAGCATTTT. The rearrangement uses TRBV7-8 and TRBJ1-5; maybe TRBD1 (6 bases). The CDR3 spans 14 residues. Germline V gene sequence: CDR1 SGHVS, CDR2 FQNEAQ. Trimming left V 1 base short and J 6 bases short, with 10 bases between.

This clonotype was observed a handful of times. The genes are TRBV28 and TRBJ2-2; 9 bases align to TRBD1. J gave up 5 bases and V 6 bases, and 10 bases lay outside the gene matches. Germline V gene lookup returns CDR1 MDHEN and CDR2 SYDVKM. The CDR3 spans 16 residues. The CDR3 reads CASSLPGQGRTGELFF. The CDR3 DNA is TGTGCCAGCAGCCTTCCTGGACAGGGGAGGACCGGGGAGCTGTTTTTT.

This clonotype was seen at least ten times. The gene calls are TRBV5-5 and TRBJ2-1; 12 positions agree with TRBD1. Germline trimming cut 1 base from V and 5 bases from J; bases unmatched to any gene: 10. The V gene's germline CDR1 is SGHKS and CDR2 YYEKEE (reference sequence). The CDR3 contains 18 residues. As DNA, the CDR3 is TGTGCCAGCAGCTTGAGTGGGACAGGGGGCGGACTAGACAATGAGCAGTTCTTC. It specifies CASSLSGTGGGLDNEQFF. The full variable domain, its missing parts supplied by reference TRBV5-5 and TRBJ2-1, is DAGVTQSPTHLIKTRGQQVTLRCSPISGHKSVSWYQQVLGQGPQFIFQYYEKEERGRGNFPDRFSARQFPNYSSELNVNALLLGDSALYLCASSLSGTGGGLDNEQFFGPGTRLTVL.

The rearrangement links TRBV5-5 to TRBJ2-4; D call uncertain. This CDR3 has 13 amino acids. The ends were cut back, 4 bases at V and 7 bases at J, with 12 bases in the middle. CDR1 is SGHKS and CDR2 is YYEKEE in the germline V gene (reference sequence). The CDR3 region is CASSPLGLNIQYF. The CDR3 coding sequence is TGTGCCAGCAGCCCCTTGGGTTTGAACATTCAGTACTTC. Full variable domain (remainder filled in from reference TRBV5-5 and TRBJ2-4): DAGVTQSPTHLIKTRGQQVTLRCSPISGHKSVSWYQQVLGQGPQFIFQYYEKEERGRGNFPDRFSARQFPNYSSELNVNALLLGDSALYLCASSPLGLNIQYFGAGTRLSVL.

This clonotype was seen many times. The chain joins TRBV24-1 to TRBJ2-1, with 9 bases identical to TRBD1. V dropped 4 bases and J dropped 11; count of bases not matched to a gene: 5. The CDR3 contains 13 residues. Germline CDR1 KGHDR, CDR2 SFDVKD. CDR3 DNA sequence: TGTGCCACCAGTGACCGGGGACAGGGCAAGCAGTTCTTC. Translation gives CATSDRGQGKQFF.

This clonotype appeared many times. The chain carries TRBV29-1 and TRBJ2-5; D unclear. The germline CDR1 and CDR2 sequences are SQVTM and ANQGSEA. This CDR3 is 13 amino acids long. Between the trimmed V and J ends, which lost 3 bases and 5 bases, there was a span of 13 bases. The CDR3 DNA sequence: TGCAGCGTTGATTCCCCCCCTGGGGAGACCCAGTACTTC. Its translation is CSVDSPPGETQYF.

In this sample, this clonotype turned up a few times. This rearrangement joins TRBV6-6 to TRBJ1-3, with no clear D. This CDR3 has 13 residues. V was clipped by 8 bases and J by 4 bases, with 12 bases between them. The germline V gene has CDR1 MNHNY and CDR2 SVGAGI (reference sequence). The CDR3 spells CASRRQSGNTIYF. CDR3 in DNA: TGTGCCAGCCGCCGCCAGTCGGGAAACACCATATATTTT.

CDR3 sequence: CASSGLGGSPYEQYF. The CDR3 DNA sequence: TGTGCCAGCAGCGGTCTGGGGGGCTCTCCCTACGAGCAGTACTTC. V usage is TRBV27 and J usage is TRBJ2-7; D is tentatively TRBD1 or TRBD2 (6 bases each). The V gene's germline CDR1 is MNHEY and CDR2 SMNVEV (reference sequence). The CDR3 extends over 15 amino acids. Trimming took off 6 bases at V and 2 bases at J, with 17 bases between the two ends.

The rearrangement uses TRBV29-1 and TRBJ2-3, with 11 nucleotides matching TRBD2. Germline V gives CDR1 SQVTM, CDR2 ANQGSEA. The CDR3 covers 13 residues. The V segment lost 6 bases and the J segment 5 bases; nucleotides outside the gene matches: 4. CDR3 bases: TGCAGCGTACTAGCGGGAGACGGAGATACGCAGTATTTT. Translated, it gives CSVLAGDGDTQYF.

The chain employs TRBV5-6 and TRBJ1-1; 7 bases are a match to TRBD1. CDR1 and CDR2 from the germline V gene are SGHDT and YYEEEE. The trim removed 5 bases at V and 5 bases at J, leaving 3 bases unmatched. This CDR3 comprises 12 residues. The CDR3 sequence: CASREGATEAFF. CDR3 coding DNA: TGTGCCAGCAGAGAGGGGGCTACTGAAGCTTTCTTT.

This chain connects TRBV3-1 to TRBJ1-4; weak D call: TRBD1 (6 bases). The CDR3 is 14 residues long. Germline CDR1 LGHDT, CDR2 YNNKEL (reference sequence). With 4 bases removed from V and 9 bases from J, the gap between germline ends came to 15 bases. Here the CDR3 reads CASSPPGAWKKLFF. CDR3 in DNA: TGTGCCAGCAGCCCACCAGGGGCTTGGAAAAAACTGTTTTTT.

The CDR3 loop is CATSRDRRVLGELFF. In DNA form, the CDR3 reads TGTGCCACCAGCAGAGATCGAAGGGTTCTGGGGGAGCTGTTTTTT. The chain links TRBV15 to TRBJ2-2; D not certain. V shed 0 bases and J shed 8 bases, with 13 bases lying between them. The CDR3 extends over 15 amino acids. Germline V gene lookup returns CDR1 LNHNV and CDR2 YYDKDF (reference sequence).

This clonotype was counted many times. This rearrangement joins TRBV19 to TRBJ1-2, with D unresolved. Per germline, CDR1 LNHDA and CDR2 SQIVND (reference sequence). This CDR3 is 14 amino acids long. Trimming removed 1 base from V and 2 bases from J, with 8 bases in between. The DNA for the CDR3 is TGTGCCAGTAGTATAGGCAGCGAAAACTATGGCTACACCTTC. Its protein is CASSIGSENYGYTF.

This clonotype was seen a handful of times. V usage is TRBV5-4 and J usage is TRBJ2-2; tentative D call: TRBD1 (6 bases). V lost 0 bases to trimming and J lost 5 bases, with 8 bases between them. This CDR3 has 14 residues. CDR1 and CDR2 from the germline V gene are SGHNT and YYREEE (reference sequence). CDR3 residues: CASSLEQGTGELFF. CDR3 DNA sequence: TGTGCCAGCAGCTTGGAACAGGGAACCGGGGAGCTGTTTTTT.

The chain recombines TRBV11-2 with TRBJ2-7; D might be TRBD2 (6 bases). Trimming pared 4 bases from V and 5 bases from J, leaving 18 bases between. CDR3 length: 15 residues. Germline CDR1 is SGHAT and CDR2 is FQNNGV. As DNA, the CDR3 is TGTGCCAGCAGCTCCCGGACGGGGGAATGGGACGAGCAGTACTTC. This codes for CASSSRTGEWDEQYF.

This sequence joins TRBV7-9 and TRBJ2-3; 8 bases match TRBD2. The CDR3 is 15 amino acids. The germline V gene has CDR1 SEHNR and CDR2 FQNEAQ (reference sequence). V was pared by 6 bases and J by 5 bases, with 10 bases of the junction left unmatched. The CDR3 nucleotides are TGTGCCAGCAGGCCATGGCGGGGGGAACAAGATACGCAGTATTTT. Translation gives CASRPWRGEQDTQYF.

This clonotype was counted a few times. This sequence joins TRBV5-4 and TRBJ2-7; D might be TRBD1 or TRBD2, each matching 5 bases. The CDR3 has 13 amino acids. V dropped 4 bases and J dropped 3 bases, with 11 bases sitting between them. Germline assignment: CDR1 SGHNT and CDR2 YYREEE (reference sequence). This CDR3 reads CASSVDSGYEQYF. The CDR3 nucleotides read TGTGCCAGCAGCGTCGACAGCGGCTACGAGCAGTACTTC.

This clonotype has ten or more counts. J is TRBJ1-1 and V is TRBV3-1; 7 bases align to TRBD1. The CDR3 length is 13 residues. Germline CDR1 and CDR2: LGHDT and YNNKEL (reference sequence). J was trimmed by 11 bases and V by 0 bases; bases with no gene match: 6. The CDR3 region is CASSQETSRGAFF. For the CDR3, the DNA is TGTGCCAGCAGCCAAGAAACTAGCAGGGGGGCTTTCTTT.

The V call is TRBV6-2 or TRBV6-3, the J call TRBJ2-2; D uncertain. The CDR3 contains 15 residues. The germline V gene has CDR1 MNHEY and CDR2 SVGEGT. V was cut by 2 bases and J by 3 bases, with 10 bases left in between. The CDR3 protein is CASSYPSRYTGELFF. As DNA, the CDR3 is TGTGCCAGCAGTTACCCCAGCCGGTACACCGGGGAGCTGTTTTTT.

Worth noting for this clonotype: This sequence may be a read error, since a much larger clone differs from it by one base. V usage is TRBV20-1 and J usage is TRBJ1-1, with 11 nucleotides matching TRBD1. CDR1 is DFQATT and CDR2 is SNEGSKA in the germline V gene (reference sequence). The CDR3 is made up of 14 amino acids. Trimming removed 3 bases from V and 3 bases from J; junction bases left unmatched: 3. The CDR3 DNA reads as TGCAGTGCTAGGGGGGACAGGGGGTACACTGAAGCTTTCTTT. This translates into CSARGDRGYTEAFF.

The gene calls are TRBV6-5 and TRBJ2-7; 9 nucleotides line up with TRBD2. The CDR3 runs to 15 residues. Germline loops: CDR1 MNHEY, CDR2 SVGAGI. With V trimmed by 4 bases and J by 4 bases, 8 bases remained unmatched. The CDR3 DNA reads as TGTGCCAGCAGTTCCACCTCTAGCGGGGATTACGAGCAGTACTTC. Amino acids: CASSSTSSGDYEQYF.

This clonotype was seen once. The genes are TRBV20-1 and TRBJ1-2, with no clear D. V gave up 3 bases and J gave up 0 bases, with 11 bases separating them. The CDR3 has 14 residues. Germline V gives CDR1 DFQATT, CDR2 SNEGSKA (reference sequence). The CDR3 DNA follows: TGCAGTGCTAGGGACCGGGCTCCTAACTATGGCTACACCTTC. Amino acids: CSARDRAPNYGYTF.

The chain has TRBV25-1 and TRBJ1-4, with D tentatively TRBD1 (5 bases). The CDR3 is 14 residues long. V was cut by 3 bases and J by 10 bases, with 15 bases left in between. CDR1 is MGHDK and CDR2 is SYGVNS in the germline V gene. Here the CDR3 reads CASSEFRASGKLFF. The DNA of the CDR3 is TGTGCCAGCAGTGAGTTCAGGGCCAGCGGAAAACTGTTTTTT.

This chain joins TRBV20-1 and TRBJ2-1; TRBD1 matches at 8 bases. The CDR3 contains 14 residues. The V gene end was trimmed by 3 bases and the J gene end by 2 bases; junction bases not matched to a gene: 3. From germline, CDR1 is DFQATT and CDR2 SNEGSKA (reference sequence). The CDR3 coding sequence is TGCAGTGCTAGCGACAGGGGCGCCTACAATGAGCAGTTCTTC. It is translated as CSASDRGAYNEQFF.